The present TCR beta chain was sequenced within a study of shared clonotypes between healthy human individuals. Regarding the study as a whole: Clonotype sharing among the donors was expected to vary with sequencing depth. Naive CD4 clonotypes overlapped across several donors at approximately 5%.

Measured with immunoSEQ multiplex PCR; TCRdb has only the in-frame clones, and not every one. The top ten hold over 0.1% of the sample, which has 2 million to 2.5 million clones, under 97% seen once. This clone was detected once. The antigen is not known. The same CDR3 also results from other DNA sequences found in this sample. V was trimmed by 1 base and J by 4 bases, leaving 11 bases between them. The length of the CDR3 is 15 residues. CDR1 LNHDA and CDR2 SQIVND come from the germline V gene (reference sequence). The chain has TRBV19 and TRBJ1-5, with a tentative D call TRBD1 (6 bases). The sequence came from a young man in good health. Material: naive CD4+ T cells sorted from blood. Subset given: CD45RA+ positively selected. CDR3 in DNA: TGTGCCAGTAGTATAGGAGGACAGAATAATCAGCCCCAGCATTTT. Amino acids: CASSIGGQNNQPQHF.